A single sample is the source of the 8 T cell receptor beta chains below, sequenced in a study of shared clonotypes between healthy human individuals. Sequencing used immunoSEQ multiplex PCR; TCRdb keeps in-frame clones, though not all of them. The profile shows under 750,000 clones, roughly 72% of them singletons. Sequencing was done on a sample of memory CD4+ T cells sorted from blood. The subset denotes: CD45RA-negative fraction. All receptors derive from a young woman in good health.

The chain uses TRBV2 and TRBJ2-3, with D unclear. CDR1 is SNHLY, CDR2 FYNNEI, per germline. The CDR3 is 13 amino acids. V lost 0 bases, J lost 6 bases, and 7 bases lay in between. In nucleotides, the CDR3 is TGTGCCAGCAGTGAAGCGCTCTGGGATACGCAGTATTTT. As protein: CASSEALWDTQYF.

The V gene is TRBV7-9, the J gene TRBJ2-1; the D is unclear. V was shortened by 9 bases and J by 7 bases, with 7 bases between the two germline ends. In germline, CDR1 is SEHNR, CDR2 FQNEAQ (reference sequence). The CDR3 totals 10 residues. CDR3 in DNA: TGTGCCAGTGGCTGGAATGAGCAGTTCTTC. Protein sequence: CASGWNEQFF.

The rearrangement uses TRBV19 and TRBJ2-7, with D uncertain. Germline V gene sequence: CDR1 LNHDA, CDR2 SQIVND (reference sequence). V was clipped by 8 bases and J by 0 bases, with 8 bases between them. The CDR3 has 12 amino acids. The CDR3 DNA follows: TGTGCCAGTGCCGGCTACTCCTACGAGCAGTACTTC. Amino acid sequence: CASAGYSYEQYF.

There are a few counts of this clone. The rearrangement links TRBV5-4 to TRBJ1-2; D not resolved. Germline V gene sequence: CDR1 SGHNT, CDR2 YYREEE (reference sequence). The CDR3 length is 12 residues. V was pared by 0 bases and J by 3 bases, with 3 bases between. The CDR3 sequence is CASSLEYYGYTF. The CDR3 nucleotides read TGTGCCAGCAGCTTGGAGTACTATGGCTACACCTTC.

This clone was seen once. V gene TRBV28 combines with J gene TRBJ1-5; no firm D call. The CDR3 covers 14 residues. CDR1 MDHEN and CDR2 SYDVKM come from the germline V gene. V was pared by 7 bases and J by 2 bases, with 12 bases between. The CDR3 is CASNLRTGNQPQHF. The CDR3 DNA follows: TGTGCCAGCAACCTAAGAACAGGCAATCAGCCCCAGCATTTT.

The rearrangement joins TRBV6-5 to TRBJ2-2; the D gene is possibly TRBD2 (5 bases). Germline lookup yields CDR1 MNHEY and CDR2 SVGAGI. V was pared by 7 bases and J by 4 bases, with 10 bases between. There are 13 residues in the CDR3. The CDR3 DNA follows: TGTGCCAGCACGAGCGGAGGCACCGGGGAGCTGTTTTTT. Amino acids: CASTSGGTGELFF.

This clone was observed a single time. V usage is TRBV5-6 and J usage is TRBJ2-3; no clear D. The CDR3 is made up of 14 amino acids. Germline V gene data show CDR1 as SGHDT and CDR2 as YYEEEE. The germline V and J ends were trimmed by 0 bases and 0 bases, with 5 bases remaining between them. The CDR3 DNA reads as TGTGCCAGCAGCTTGGGAATGAGCACAGATACGCAGTATTTT. It yields the protein CASSLGMSTDTQYF.

This chain links TRBV28 with TRBJ2-7; D is tentatively TRBD1 or TRBD2 (6 bases each). CDR1 and CDR2 (germline): MDHEN, SYDVKM. This CDR3 spans 15 amino acids. Between the trimmed V and J ends, which lost 3 bases and 0 bases, there was a span of 12 bases. The CDR3 DNA follows: TGTGCCAGCAGTTTCGGGGGACATAACTCCTACGAGCAGTACTTC. Its protein product is CASSFGGHNSYEQYF.